Described below is a single T cell receptor beta chain sequence and its context. Its recognized antigen is unknown. Base qualities are missing; no much larger clone stands one base away. The sample belongs to a study of early T cells in non-severe SARS-CoV-2 infection (dated by TCRdb to the early 2020s). Regarding the study in general: TCR sequencing used bulk RNA from unsorted whole blood, so alpha and beta chains could not be paired. General study outcomes and caveats: Matching against VDJdb was skewed toward anti-spike CD8 responses, likely underestimated virus-specific expansions, and missed private and CD4 specificities.

The library came from 5' RACE. This sample was sequenced with a NextSeq 500. The TCR library protocol attached unique molecular identifiers to individual cDNA molecules to correct for sequencing error and PCR bias. Sequencing covered both TCR alpha and beta chains, and within each sample the abundances of alpha and beta sequences were tightly co-correlated. The authors' pipeline ran thus. Decombinator V4 was used to annotate the V gene, J gene and CDR3 of the TCR sequences. TCRs were defined as expanded if a significant change between any two time points was detected under a Poisson model with p below 0.0001. TCR abundances were normalised to the total number of TCRs sequenced per sample and expressed as counts per million. MAIT TCRs were defined by TRAV1-2 paired with TRAJ12, TRAJ20 or TRAJ33, and iNKT TCRs by TRAV10 paired with TRAJ18. VDJdb, accessed 1 November 2021, was searched for CMV, EBV and SARS-CoV-2 annotated TCRs, with TCRs annotated for multiple antigens excluded. TCRdb reworked the public reads: Q25 trimming with fastp, MiXCR clone assembly, productive beta chains retained. Each CDR3 protein gets just one entry, which takes the most common genes and DNA from the rows behind it. The V and J calls and clone size come from TCRdb's table, not from the authors' own analysis. The sample yields about 60,000 distinct CDR3 sequences; 12% were counted once. The top ten hold roughly 4.6% of the sample.

A case-control design nested within a healthcare worker cohort in London, UK, was used, with weekly nasopharyngeal swab PCR tests and blood sampling performed. Healthcare workers were enrolled in the week of the UK lockdown, from 23 to 31 March 2020, and were followed every week for up to roughly 16 weeks. Via the germline V gene, CDR1 is SNHLY and CDR2 FYNNEI. The CDR3 numbers 13 residues from cysteine through phenylalanine. Just CDR3 DNA is preserved here, 39 bases in frame from base 1. A distance of 11 bases separates the germline ends of V and J, which lose 6 bases and 2 bases respectively. The sample comprised whole blood. The chain is encoded by TRBV2 joined to TRBJ2-7, with the identity of the D gene unclear. This sequence originates from an adult who was a healthcare worker with PCR-confirmed SARS-CoV-2 infection or an uninfected control (not recorded which). The CDR3 here reads CASRLDGTYEQYF. The bases are TGTGCCAGCAGATTGGACGGAACCTACGAGCAGTACTTC.